This record looks at one T cell receptor beta chain sequence and its context. Antigen unknown. Clones were sequenced by immunoSEQ multiplex PCR, and TCRdb holds only the in-frame ones, with some missing. The sample records 25,000 to 40,000 clones, 90% to 95% being singletons. The naive gate required viable CD3+CD4+ or CD3+CD8+ cells with CCR7+CD45RA+CD45RO-CD95-CD27+CD28+ phenotype. Peripheral blood was collected from the related graft donor on the marrow donation day. This entry is derived from a study of T cells after posttransplantation cyclophosphamide. The study, taken as a whole, reports: Skin or GI-infiltrating T cells shared few TRB sequences with blood.

Trimming removed 4 bases from V and 7 bases from J; junction bases left unmatched: 18. This CDR3 is 17 amino acids long. CDR1 and CDR2 from the germline V gene are MNHEY and SMNVEV (reference sequence). The sequenced sample consisted of naive CD4+ T cells sorted from blood. The TCR was taken from a man aged 30 to 45 in good health and a related stem cell transplant donor. The gene calls are TRBV27 and TRBJ2-7; 8 bases are a match to TRBD1. CDR3 in DNA: TGTGCCAGCAGTTCCTACGCCGGGACAGGACCCCTATGGGAGCAGTACTTC. Residues: CASSSYAGTGPLWEQYF.